The 8 T cell receptor beta chains reported below all come from one sample, sequenced in a study of cytomegalovirus exposure and HLA in healthy donors. The study ran its PCR with 60 Vbeta and 13 Jbeta primers. Assay used: immunoSEQ multiplex PCR; TCRdb lists only in-frame clones, some missing. The data show under 200,000 clones, with 80% seen just once and approximately 2.1% held by the top ten. The sequencing input was PBMCs. The receptors shown here come from a male donor in good health and CMV-seronegative.

This clone was picked up a small number of times. The rearrangement links TRBV10-3 to TRBJ1-5; weak D call: TRBD1 (6 bases). CDR3 length: 15 residues. V lost 3 bases and J 1 base, leaving 10 bases between the germline ends. CDR1 is ENHRY and CDR2 is SYGVKD in the germline V gene. The CDR3 reads CAISEAGASNQPQHF. The CDR3, as DNA: TGTGCCATCAGTGAAGCAGGGGCCAGCAATCAGCCCCAGCATTTT.

On this clone: Other DNA sequences within the sample encode an identical CDR3. For the CDR3, the DNA is TGTGCCAGCAGTGAACTGGGGGCGACCACCGGGGAGCTGTTTTTT. This gives the protein CASSELGATTGELFF. The chain joins TRBV6-1 to TRBJ2-2; the D gene is possibly TRBD1 (6 bases). V was shortened by 2 bases and J by 4 bases, with 11 bases between the two germline ends. Germline CDR1 is MNHNS and CDR2 is SASEGT. There are 15 residues in the CDR3.

The rearrangement links TRBV6-1 to TRBJ2-6; tentatively, D is TRBD1 (6 bases). Trimming took 6 bases from V and 4 from J, leaving 13 bases between them. Germline CDR1 MNHNS, CDR2 SASEGT. The CDR3 has 15 residues. Written as DNA, the CDR3 is TGTGCCAGCAGCCCCCTGGGGGCCGGGGCCAACGTCCTGACTTTC. It translates to CASSPLGAGANVLTF.

This clone was seen more than once but under ten times. This specimen includes other DNA sequences encoding the same CDR3. The V and J genes are TRBV6-5 and TRBJ1-1; no definite D call. This CDR3 is 13 amino acids long. Per the germline V gene, CDR1 is MNHEY and CDR2 is SVGAGI. V lost 6 bases and J lost 2, with 10 bases in between. The DNA for the CDR3 is TGTGCCAGCAGCCGGGGTGGAAACACTGAAGCTTTCTTT. Translating it yields CASSRGGNTEAFF.

This clone has a handful of counts. The V gene is TRBV18, the J gene TRBJ2-2, with D tentatively TRBD1 (6 bases). The CDR3 is 16 amino acids. V lost 3 bases, J lost 6 bases, and 17 bases lay in between. CDR1 is KGHSH, CDR2 LQKENI, per germline. The CDR3 region is CASSPQWGPESGELFF. CDR3 DNA: TGTGCCAGCTCACCTCAGTGGGGGCCGGAGTCCGGGGAGCTGTTTTTT.

The rearrangement links TRBV15 to TRBJ1-1, with a possible D match to TRBD1 (6 bases). This CDR3 region has 15 residues. Germline V gene sequence: CDR1 LNHNV, CDR2 YYDKDF (reference sequence). V lost 2 bases to trimming and J lost 0 bases, with 10 bases between them. The DNA of the CDR3 is TGTGCCACCAGCAGAAACGACAGGATGAACACTGAAGCTTTCTTT. Protein: CATSRNDRMNTEAFF.

The J gene is TRBJ1-2, the V gene TRBV27; TRBD1 might be the D (6 bases). This CDR3 is built from 14 residues. The V end lost 2 bases, the J end lost 3 bases, and 10 bases lay between the germline ends. Germline CDR1 reads MNHEY; CDR2 reads SMNVEV (reference sequence). The CDR3 region is CASSLDDRHYGYTF. The CDR3 DNA reads TGTGCCAGCAGTTTAGATGACAGGCACTATGGCTACACCTTC.

The chain's CDR3 is CASSLTELSYNSPLHF. The DNA for the CDR3 is TGTGCCAGCAGTTTGACGGAGCTCTCCTATAATTCACCCCTCCACTTT. The rearrangement uses TRBV28 and TRBJ1-6; D unclear. This CDR3 has 16 amino acids. V was clipped by 3 bases and J by 0 bases, with 9 bases between them. Germline CDR1 and CDR2: MDHEN and SYDVKM. The whole variable domain, remainder taken from reference TRBV28 and TRBJ1-6, is DVKVTQSSRYLVKRTGEKVFLECVQDMDHENMFWYRQDPGLGLRLIYFSYDVKMKEKGDIPEGYSVSREKKERFSLILESASTNQTSMYLCASSLTELSYNSPLHFGNGTRLTVT.